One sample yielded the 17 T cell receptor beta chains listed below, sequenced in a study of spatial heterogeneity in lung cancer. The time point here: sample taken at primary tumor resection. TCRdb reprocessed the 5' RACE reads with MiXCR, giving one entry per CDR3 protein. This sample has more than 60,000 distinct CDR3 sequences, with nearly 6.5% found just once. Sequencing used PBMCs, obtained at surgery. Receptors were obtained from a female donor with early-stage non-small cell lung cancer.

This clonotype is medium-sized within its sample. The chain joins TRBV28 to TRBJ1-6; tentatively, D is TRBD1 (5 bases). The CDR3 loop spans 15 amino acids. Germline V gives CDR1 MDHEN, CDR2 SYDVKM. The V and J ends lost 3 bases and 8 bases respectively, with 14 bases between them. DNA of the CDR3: TGTGCCAGCAGTTTCGGAGACAGTTTGGATTCACCCCTCCACTTT. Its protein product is CASSFGDSLDSPLHF.

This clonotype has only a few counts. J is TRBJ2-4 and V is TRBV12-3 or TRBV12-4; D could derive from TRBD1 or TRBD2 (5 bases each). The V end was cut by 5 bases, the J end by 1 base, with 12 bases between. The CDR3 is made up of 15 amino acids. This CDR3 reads CASSPGTVAKNIQYF. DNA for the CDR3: TGTGCCAGCAGTCCGGGGACGGTCGCCAAAAACATTCAGTACTTC.

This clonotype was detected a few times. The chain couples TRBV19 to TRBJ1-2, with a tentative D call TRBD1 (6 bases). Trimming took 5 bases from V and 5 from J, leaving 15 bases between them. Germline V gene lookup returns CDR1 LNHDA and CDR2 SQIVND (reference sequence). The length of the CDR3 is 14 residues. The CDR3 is CASSFLDSTYGYTF. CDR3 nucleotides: TGTGCCAGTAGTTTCCTGGACAGTACTTATGGCTACACCTTC.

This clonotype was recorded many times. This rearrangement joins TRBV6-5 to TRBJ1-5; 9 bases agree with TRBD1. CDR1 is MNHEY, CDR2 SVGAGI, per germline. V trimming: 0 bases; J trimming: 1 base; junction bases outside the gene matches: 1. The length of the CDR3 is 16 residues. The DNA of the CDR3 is TGTGCCAGCAGTTACTCCGGGACAGGGAGCAATCAGCCCCAGCATTTT. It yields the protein CASSYSGTGSNQPQHF.

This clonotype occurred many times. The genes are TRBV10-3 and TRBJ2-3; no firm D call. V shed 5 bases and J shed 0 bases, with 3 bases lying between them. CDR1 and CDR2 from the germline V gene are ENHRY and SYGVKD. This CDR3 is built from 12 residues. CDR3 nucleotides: TGTGCCATCAGTCGTAGCACAGATACGCAGTATTTT. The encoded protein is CAISRSTDTQYF.

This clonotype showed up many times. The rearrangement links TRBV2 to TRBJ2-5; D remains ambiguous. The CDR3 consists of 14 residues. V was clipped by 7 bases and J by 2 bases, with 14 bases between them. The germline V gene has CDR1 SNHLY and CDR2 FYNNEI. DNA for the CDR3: TGTGCCAGCAATCGCCGGCTACTTCAAGAGACCCAGTACTTC. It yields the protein CASNRRLLQETQYF. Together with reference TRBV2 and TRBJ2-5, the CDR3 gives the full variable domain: EPEVTQTPSHQVTQMGQEVILRCVPISNHLYFYWYRQILGQKVEFLVSFYNNEISEKSEIFDDQFSVERPDGSNFTLKIRSTKLEDSAMYFCASNRRLLQETQYFGPGTRLLVL.

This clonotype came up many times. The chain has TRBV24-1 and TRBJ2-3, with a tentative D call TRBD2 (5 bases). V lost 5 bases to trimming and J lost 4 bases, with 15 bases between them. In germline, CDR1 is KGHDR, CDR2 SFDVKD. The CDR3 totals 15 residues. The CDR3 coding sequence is TGTGCCACCAGTGGGATCGGGGAATTAGCAGATACGCAGTATTTT. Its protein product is CATSGIGELADTQYF.

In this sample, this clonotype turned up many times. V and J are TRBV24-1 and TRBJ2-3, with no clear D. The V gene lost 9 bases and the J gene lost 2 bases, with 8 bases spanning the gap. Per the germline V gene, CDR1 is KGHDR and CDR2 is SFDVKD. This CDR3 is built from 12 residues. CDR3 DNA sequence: TGTGCCACCGGAGACCCCACAGATACGCAGTATTTT. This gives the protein CATGDPTDTQYF.

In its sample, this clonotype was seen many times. This CDR3 reads CASTQGQTEAFF. CDR3 DNA sequence: TGTGCCAGCACCCAGGGGCAGACTGAAGCTTTCTTT. The V gene is TRBV6-6, the J gene TRBJ1-1; D is perhaps TRBD1 (6 bases). Germline V gene sequence: CDR1 MNHNY, CDR2 SVGAGI (reference sequence). The V end lost 7 bases, the J end lost 5 bases, and 11 bases lay between the germline ends. The length of the CDR3 is 12 residues.

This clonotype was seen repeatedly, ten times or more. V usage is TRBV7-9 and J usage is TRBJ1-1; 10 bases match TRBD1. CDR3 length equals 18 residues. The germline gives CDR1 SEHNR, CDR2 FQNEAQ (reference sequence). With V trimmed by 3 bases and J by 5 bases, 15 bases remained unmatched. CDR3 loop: CASSFMAGRQGAKTEAFF. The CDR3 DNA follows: TGTGCCAGCAGCTTTATGGCCGGCCGACAGGGGGCGAAAACTGAAGCTTTCTTT.

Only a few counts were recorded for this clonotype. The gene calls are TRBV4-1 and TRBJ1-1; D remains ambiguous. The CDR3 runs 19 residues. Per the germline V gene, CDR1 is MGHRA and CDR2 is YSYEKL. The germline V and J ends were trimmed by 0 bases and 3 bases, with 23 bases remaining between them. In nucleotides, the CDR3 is TGCGCCAGCAGCCAAGATTCAGGTGCGGGAATGGGCAGCTACACTGAAGCTTTCTTT. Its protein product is CASSQDSGAGMGSYTEAFF.

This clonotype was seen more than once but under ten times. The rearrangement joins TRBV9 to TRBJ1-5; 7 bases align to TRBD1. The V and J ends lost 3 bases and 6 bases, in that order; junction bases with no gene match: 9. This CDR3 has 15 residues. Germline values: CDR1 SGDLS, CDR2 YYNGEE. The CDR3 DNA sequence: TGTGCCAGCAGCGCCCATGACAGGGCGGCTCAGCCCCAGCATTTT. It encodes CASSAHDRAAQPQHF.

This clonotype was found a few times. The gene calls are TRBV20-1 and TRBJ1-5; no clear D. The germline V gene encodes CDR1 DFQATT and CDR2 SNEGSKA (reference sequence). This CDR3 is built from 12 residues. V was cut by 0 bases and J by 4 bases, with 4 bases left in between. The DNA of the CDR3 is TGCAGTGCTAGAGATGGAAATCAGCCCCAGCATTTT. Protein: CSARDGNQPQHF.

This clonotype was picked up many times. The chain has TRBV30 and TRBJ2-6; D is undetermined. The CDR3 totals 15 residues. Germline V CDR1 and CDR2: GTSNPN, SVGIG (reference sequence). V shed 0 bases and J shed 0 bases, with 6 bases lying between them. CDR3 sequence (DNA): TGTGCCTGGAGTGTACTGGGCTCTGGGGCCAACGTCCTGACTTTC. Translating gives CAWSVLGSGANVLTF.

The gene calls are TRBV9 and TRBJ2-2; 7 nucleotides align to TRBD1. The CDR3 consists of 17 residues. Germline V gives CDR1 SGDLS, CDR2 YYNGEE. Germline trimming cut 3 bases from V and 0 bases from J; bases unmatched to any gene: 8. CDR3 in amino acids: CASSAQDRAANTGELFF. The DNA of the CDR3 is TGTGCCAGCAGCGCCCAAGACAGGGCCGCGAACACCGGGGAGCTGTTTTTT.

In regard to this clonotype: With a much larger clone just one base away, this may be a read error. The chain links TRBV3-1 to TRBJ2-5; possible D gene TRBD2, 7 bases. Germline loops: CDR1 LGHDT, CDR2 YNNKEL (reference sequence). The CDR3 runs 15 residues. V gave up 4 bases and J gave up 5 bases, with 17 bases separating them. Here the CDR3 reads CASSPHEGGDETQYF. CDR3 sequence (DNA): TGTGCCAGCAGCCCCCACGAGGGGGGGGACGAGACCCAGTACTTC.

The DNA for the CDR3 is TGCGCCAGCAGCCAAGGGGACAGGGAGAGGGAGACCCAGTACTTC. Translating gives CASSQGDRERETQYF. The J gene is TRBJ2-5, the V gene TRBV4-1; 9 bases line up with TRBD1. Germline assignment: CDR1 MGHRA and CDR2 YSYEKL. The CDR3 is 15 residues long. V gave up 1 base and J gave up 5 bases; unmatched junction bases: 5.